The sequence of this T cell receptor (beta chain) was determined in a study of blood T cell repertoires in COVID-19 (dated by TCRdb to 2020 to 2021). Background for the entire study: Samples covering the acute and convalescent phases of COVID-19 were provided by collaborators in the United States, Italy and Spain. Nearly every sample came with metadata listing a de-identified subject ID, COVID-19 status, age in years and sex. Deeply sampled blood TCRbeta repertoires from subjects exposed to, actively infected with, or recovered from COVID-19 were included in the dataset. The repertoires were released in a freely available public database meant as a resource for research on the immune response to SARS-CoV-2. The samples were drawn from the first 160 participants of the ongoing ImmuneRACE study and from 1,200 or so subjects provided by 6 global collaborators. The prospective study material was composed of cDNA or gDNA derived from T cells, B-cell-depleted T cells, or PBMCs. Where available, HLA class I and class II types were taken from metadata supplied by the sample provider and were not determined by assay-based typing. What the authors observed across the whole study: The quantity of clinical and demographic metadata differed by source and by participant and was supplied without curation.

As regards this clone: No cognate antigen has been identified for it. One base away there is no much larger clone; base qualities are not given.

V is shortened by 4 bases, J by 2 bases, and the region joining them spans 14 bases. CDR1 SGHTA and CDR2 FQGTGA were looked up in the germline V gene. CDR3 length: 15 amino acids, cysteine to phenylalanine. The sequence is cut down to CDR3 DNA, 45 bases in frame from base 1. Whole blood was collected in K2EDTA tubes by collaborating institutions according to the institutions' own protocols. For TCRbeta analysis, collaborators shipped samples in one of three forms: frozen whole blood, isolated PBMCs, or DNA extracted from either of those sample types. TCRbeta CDR3 regions were amplified from genomic DNA using the immunoSEQ Assay, a bias-controlled multiplex PCR. The study's own analysis went as follows. The number of nucleated cells in each sample was estimated from the amplification of reference gene primers within the assay. Sequence reads were collapsed and filtered to measure the absolute abundance of every unique TCRbeta CDR3 rearrangement. For each sample, productive Simpson clonality was calculated by taking the square root of Simpson's diversity index across productive rearrangements. This immuneACCESS table, as held by TCRdb, lists in-frame sequences with V and J called but not all clones. Of the missing ones, under half trace to an unresolved V gene in checked studies; the others have no known cause. V, J and clone size are those of that table, while D and trimming were read from the DNA. The sample contains fewer than 120,000 clones, approximately 68% of them found a single time. Jointly, the top ten make up around 8% of the sample.

The receptor chain draws on TRBV7-3 and TRBJ1-2, with the D segment identity uncertain. The sequence derives from a woman aged 55-69 years with acute or convalescent COVID-19. The sample comprised peripheral blood. The CDR3 is CASSSDISGNYGYTF. The nucleotide sequence is TGTGCCAGCAGCTCCGATATATCGGGGAACTATGGCTACACCTTC.